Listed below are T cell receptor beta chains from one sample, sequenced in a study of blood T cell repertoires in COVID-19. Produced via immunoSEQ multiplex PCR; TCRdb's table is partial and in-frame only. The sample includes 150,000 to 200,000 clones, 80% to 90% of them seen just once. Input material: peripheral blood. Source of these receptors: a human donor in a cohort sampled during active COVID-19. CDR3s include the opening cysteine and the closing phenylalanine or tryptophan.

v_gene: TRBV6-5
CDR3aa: CASKDTYNEQFF

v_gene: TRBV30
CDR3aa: CAWARLAGDKRRETQYF

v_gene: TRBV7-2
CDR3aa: CASSLDNYQPQHF

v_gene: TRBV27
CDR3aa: CASSLYGVGNGNTEAFF

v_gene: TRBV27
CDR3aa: CASSTSGGIYNEQFF

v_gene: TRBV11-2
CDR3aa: CASSLESGFVSPLHF

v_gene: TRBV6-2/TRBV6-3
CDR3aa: CASSKLAGGFYNEQFF

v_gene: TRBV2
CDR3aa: CASRGDREDFGTEAFF

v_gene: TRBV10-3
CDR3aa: CAISPSSYNEQFF

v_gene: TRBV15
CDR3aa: CATSRAGSEANVLTF

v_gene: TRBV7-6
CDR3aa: CASSPGGYRYNSPLHF

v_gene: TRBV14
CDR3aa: CASSPPTGRGTEAFF